Below are 14 T cell receptor beta chains sequenced from a single sample in a study of sequential checkpoint blockade in melanoma. The repertoire was sequenced with immunoSEQ multiplex PCR; TCRdb's copy has only in-frame clones and lacks some. This table has roughly 19,000 clones, around 82% appearing once. As to treatment: randomized to nivolumab then ipilimumab (arm A) or the reverse (arm B). Sequencing was performed on CD8+ T cells sorted from blood (inferred from file names), taken from a patient given nivolumab and ipilimumab in sequence. The receptors were gathered from a human donor with melanoma.

The CDR3 nucleotides are TGTGCCAGCAGTTCCAACGTCGCGGGGGGTGGGTCACCCCTCCACTTT. Translated: CASSSNVAGGGSPLHF. The genes are TRBV27 and TRBJ1-6, with D maybe TRBD1 (5 bases). The V end lost 4 bases, the J end lost 10 bases, and 20 bases lay between the germline ends. Per germline, CDR1 MNHEY and CDR2 SMNVEV (reference sequence). The CDR3 has 16 residues.

The chain employs TRBV7-9 and TRBJ2-1; 7 bases map to TRBD2. V was pared by 5 bases and J by 4 bases, with 11 bases of the junction left unmatched. Germline lookup yields CDR1 SEHNR and CDR2 FQNEAQ (reference sequence). The CDR3 is made up of 16 amino acids. The CDR3 sequence: CASSPPTSPPYNEQFF. As DNA, the CDR3 is TGTGCCAGCAGCCCCCCGACTAGCCCGCCGTACAATGAGCAGTTCTTC.

This rearrangement joins TRBV28 to TRBJ2-7; possibly TRBD1 for D (5 bases). The CDR3 consists of 13 residues. Germline CDR1 is MDHEN and CDR2 is SYDVKM. With 2 bases removed from V and 6 bases from J, the gap between germline ends came to 11 bases. The CDR3 DNA reads as TGTGCCAGCAGTTTAGCCACAGGTTCCGAGCAGTACTTC. Translated, it gives CASSLATGSEQYF.

The genes are TRBV30 and TRBJ1-1; D is uncertain. The V and J ends lost 3 bases and 7 bases respectively, with 12 bases between them. The CDR3 covers 12 residues. Germline V gene lookup returns CDR1 GTSNPN and CDR2 SVGIG (reference sequence). CDR3 nucleotides: TGTGCCTGGAGCCCGATGGAGGTTGAAGCTTTCTTT. Protein sequence: CAWSPMEVEAFF.

The gene calls are TRBV28 and TRBJ2-1, with 10 nucleotides matching TRBD2. The CDR3 extends over 15 amino acids. CDR1 is MDHEN, CDR2 SYDVKM, per germline. Trimming at V came to 5 bases and at J to 3 bases, leaving 4 bases not matched to a gene. This CDR3 is CASSRTSGIYNEQFF. In nucleotides, the CDR3 is TGTGCCAGCAGTCGCACTAGCGGGATCTACAATGAGCAGTTCTTC.

This clone has only a few counts. The chain recombines TRBV14 with TRBJ1-2; TRBD1 aligns across 8 bases. Germline lookup yields CDR1 SGHDN and CDR2 FVKESK. The CDR3 loop spans 15 amino acids. Trimming cost V 1 base and J 4 bases; bases outside gene matches: 5. CDR3 protein: CASSQARGQVYGYTF. In nucleotides, the CDR3 is TGTGCCAGCAGCCAAGCCCGGGGACAGGTCTATGGCTACACCTTC.

The chain has TRBV27 and TRBJ2-3; TRBD2 matches 7 bases. Germline V gene lookup returns CDR1 MNHEY and CDR2 SMNVEV (reference sequence). This CDR3 is 16 amino acids long. V lost 6 bases to trimming and J lost 1 base; unmatched junction nucleotides: 10. CDR3 loop: CASRALAGYGTDTQYF. The DNA for the CDR3 is TGTGCCAGCAGGGCCTTAGCGGGTTACGGCACAGATACGCAGTATTTT.

This clone came up once. The chain joins TRBV6-5 to TRBJ1-1; 11 bases line up with TRBD1. The CDR3 length is 13 residues. From germline, CDR1 is MNHEY and CDR2 SVGAGI. V lost 10 bases to trimming and J lost 7 bases; unmatched junction nucleotides: 8. In DNA, the CDR3 is TGTGCCACCCGGACAGGGGGCCGTGATGAAGCTTTCTTT. It yields the protein CATRTGGRDEAFF.

The V gene is TRBV18, the J gene TRBJ2-1; D is perhaps TRBD1 (7 bases). Trimming took off 2 bases at V and 4 bases at J, with 12 bases between the two ends. The germline V gene has CDR1 KGHSH and CDR2 LQKENI. This CDR3 contains 15 residues. This CDR3 reads CASSPRDSGYNEQFF. CDR3 in DNA: TGTGCCAGCTCACCAAGGGACAGCGGGTACAATGAGCAGTTCTTC.

The chain uses TRBV15 and TRBJ2-2; 8 bases line up with TRBD1. This CDR3 is built from 16 residues. Trimming removed 5 bases from V and 3 bases from J; junction bases left unmatched: 8. Germline V gene lookup returns CDR1 LNHNV and CDR2 YYDKDF (reference sequence). CDR3 amino acids: CATSRDRLKDTGELFF. For the CDR3, the DNA is TGTGCCACCAGCCGGGACAGGCTTAAGGACACCGGGGAGCTGTTTTTT.

The rearrangement joins TRBV5-1 to TRBJ2-5, with 7 bases that match TRBD2. Gene TRBJ2-7 matches the end of the DNA better, so the J call may be wrong. The CDR3 length is 15 residues. CDR1 SGHRS and CDR2 YFSETQ come from the germline V gene. CDR3 residues: CASSLEVAGSYEQYF. DNA for the CDR3: TGCGCCAGCAGCTTGGAAGTAGCGGGCTCCTACGAGCAGTACTTC.

The chain joins TRBV19 to TRBJ2-7; D possibly corresponds to TRBD1 (5 bases). Germline V gives CDR1 LNHDA, CDR2 SQIVND (reference sequence). There are 15 residues in the CDR3. V was cut by 1 base and J by 3 bases, with 13 bases left in between. The CDR3 loop reads CASSIGPGTGYEQYF. CDR3 sequence (DNA): TGTGCCAGTAGTATAGGCCCCGGTACAGGCTACGAGCAGTACTTC.

The chain combines TRBV14 with TRBJ2-1; D may be TRBD2 (5 bases). Trimming removed 0 bases at V and 10 bases at J, with 19 bases between. The CDR3 contains 16 residues. Per germline, CDR1 SGHDN and CDR2 FVKESK. DNA for the CDR3: TGTGCCAGCAGCCAAGATGTCGGAGGCCCGGCCTGGGAGCAGTTCTTC. Translating it yields CASSQDVGGPAWEQFF.

V gene TRBV28 combines with J gene TRBJ2-1; TRBD2 might be the D (5 bases). Germline V gene sequence: CDR1 MDHEN, CDR2 SYDVKM. Trimming shortened V by 8 bases and J by 6 bases, and 11 bases separated the two germline ends. This CDR3 has 12 amino acids. CDR3 residues: CASELGGNEQFF. The CDR3, as DNA: TGTGCCAGCGAACTAGGAGGCAATGAGCAGTTCTTC.